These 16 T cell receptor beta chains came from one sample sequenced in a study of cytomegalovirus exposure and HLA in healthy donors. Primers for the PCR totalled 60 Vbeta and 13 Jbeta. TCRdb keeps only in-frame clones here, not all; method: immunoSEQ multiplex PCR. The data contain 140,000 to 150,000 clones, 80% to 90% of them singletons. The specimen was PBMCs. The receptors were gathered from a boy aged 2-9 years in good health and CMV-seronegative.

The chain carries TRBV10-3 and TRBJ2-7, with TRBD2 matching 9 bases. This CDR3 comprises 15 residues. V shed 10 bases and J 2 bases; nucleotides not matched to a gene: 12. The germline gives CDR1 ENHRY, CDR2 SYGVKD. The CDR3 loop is CATATPAGGPYEQYF. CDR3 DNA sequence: TGTGCCACTGCCACTCCAGCGGGGGGTCCCTACGAGCAGTACTTC.

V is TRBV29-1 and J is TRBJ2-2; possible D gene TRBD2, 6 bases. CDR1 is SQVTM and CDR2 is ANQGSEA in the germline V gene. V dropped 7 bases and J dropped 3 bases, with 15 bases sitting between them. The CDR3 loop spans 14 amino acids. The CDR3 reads CSGGIGVDTGELFF. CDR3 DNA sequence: TGCAGCGGCGGGATAGGGGTGGACACCGGGGAGCTGTTTTTT.

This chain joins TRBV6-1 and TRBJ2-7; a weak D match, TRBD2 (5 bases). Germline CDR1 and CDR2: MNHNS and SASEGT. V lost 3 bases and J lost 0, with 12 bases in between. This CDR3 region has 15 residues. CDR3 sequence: CASSDSPRGSYEQYF. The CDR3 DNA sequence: TGTGCCAGCAGTGATTCCCCCCGGGGCTCCTACGAGCAGTACTTC.

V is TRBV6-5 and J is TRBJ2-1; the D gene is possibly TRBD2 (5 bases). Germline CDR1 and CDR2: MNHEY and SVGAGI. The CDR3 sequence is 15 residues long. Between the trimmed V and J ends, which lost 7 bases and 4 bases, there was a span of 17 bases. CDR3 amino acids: CASMRGSFSYNEQFF. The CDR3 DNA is TGTGCCAGCATGAGAGGGTCCTTCTCGTACAATGAGCAGTTCTTC.

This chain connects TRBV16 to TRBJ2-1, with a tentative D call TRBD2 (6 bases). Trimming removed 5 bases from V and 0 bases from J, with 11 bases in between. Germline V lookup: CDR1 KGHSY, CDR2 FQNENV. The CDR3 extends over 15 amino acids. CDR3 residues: CASSRDLSSYNEQFF. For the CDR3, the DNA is TGTGCCAGCAGCAGGGACTTAAGCTCCTACAATGAGCAGTTCTTC.

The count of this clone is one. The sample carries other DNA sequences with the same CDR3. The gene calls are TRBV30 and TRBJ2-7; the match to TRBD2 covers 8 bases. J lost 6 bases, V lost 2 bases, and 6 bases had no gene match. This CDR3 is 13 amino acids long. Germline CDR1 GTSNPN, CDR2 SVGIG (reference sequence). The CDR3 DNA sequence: TGTGCCTGGAGTATTACGGGGGGGCCCGAGCAGTACTTC. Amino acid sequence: CAWSITGGPEQYF.

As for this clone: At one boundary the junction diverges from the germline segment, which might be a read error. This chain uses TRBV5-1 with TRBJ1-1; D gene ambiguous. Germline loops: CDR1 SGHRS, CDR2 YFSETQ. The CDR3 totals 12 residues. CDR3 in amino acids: CASSLEGGKASF. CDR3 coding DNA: TGCGCCAGCAGCTTGGAGGGAGGGAAAGCTTCCTTT.

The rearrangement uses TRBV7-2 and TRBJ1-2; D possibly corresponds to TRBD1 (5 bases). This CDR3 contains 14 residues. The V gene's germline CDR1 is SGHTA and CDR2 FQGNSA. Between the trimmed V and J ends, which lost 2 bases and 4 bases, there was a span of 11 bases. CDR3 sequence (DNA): TGTGCCAGCAGCTTACGGGGGTTTGCCTATGGCTACACCTTC. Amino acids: CASSLRGFAYGYTF. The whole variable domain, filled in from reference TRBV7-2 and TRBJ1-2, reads GAGVSQSPSNKVTEKGKDVELRCDPISGHTALYWYRQSLGQGLEFLIYFQGNSAPDKSGLPSDRFSAERTGGSVSTLTIQRTQQEDSAVYLCASSLRGFAYGYTFGSGTRLTVV.

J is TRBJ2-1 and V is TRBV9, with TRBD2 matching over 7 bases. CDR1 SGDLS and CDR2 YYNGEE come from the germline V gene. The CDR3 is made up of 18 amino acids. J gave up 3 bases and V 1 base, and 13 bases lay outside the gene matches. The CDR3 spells CASSVSLRGSQHYNEQFF. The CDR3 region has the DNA TGTGCCAGCAGCGTATCTCTTCGCGGGAGTCAGCACTACAATGAGCAGTTCTTC.

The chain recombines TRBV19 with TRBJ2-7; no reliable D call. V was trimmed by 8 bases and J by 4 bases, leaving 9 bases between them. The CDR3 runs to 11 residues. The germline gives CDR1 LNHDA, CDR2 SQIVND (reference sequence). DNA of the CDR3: TGTGCCAGTTCCCGGAGTTACGAGCAGTACTTC. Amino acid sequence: CASSRSYEQYF. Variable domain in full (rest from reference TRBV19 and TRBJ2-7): DGGITQSPKYLFRKEGQNVTLSCEQNLNHDAMYWYRQDPGQGLRLIYYSQIVNDFQKGDIAEGYSVSREKKESFPLTVTSAQKNPTAFYLCASSRSYEQYFGPGTRLTVT.

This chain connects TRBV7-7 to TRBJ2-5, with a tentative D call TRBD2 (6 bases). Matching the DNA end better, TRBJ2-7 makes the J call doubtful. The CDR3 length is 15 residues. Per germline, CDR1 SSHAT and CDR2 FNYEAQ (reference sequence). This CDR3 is CASSPSGRGAYEQYF. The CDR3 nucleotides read TGTGCCAGCAGCCCCAGTGGGCGGGGCGCCTACGAGCAGTACTTC.

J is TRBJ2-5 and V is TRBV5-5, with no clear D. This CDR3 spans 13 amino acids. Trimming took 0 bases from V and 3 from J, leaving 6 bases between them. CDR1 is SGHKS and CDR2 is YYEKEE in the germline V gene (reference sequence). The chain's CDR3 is CASSLGTKETQYF. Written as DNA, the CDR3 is TGTGCCAGCAGCTTGGGCACAAAAGAGACCCAGTACTTC.

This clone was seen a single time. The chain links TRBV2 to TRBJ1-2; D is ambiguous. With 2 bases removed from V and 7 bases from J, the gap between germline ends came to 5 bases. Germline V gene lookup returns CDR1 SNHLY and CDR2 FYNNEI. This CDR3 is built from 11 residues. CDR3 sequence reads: CASSESGGYTF. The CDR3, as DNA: TGTGCCAGCAGTGAATCCGGTGGCTACACCTTC.

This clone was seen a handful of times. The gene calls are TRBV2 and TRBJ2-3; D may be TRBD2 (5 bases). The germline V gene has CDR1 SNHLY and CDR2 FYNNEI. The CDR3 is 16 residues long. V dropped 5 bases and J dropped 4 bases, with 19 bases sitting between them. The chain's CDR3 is CASSRPREWSSDTQYF. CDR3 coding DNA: TGTGCCAGCAGTAGGCCGAGGGAGTGGTCCTCAGATACGCAGTATTTT. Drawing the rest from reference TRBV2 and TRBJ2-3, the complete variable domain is EPEVTQTPSHQVTQMGQEVILRCVPISNHLYFYWYRQILGQKVEFLVSFYNNEISEKSEIFDDQFSVERPDGSNFTLKIRSTKLEDSAMYFCASSRPREWSSDTQYFGPGTRLTVL.

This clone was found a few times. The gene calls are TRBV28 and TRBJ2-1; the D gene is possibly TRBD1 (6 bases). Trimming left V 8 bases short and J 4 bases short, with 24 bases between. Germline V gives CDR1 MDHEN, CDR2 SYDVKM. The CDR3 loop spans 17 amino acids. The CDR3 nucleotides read TGTGCCAGCGGACGCCTGGACAGCCCCCGACCATACAATGAGCAGTTCTTC. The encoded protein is CASGRLDSPRPYNEQFF.

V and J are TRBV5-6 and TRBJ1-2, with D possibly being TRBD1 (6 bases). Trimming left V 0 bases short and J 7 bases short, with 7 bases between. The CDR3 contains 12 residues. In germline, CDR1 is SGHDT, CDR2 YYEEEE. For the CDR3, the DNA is TGTGCCAGCAGCTTGGGACAGGCTGGCTACACCTTC. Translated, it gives CASSLGQAGYTF.